The rows below give T cell receptor beta chains drawn from one sample of a study of shared clonotypes between healthy human individuals. The assay was immunoSEQ multiplex PCR, and TCRdb's table has in-frame clones only and misses some. The sample holds about 610,000 clones, 95% to 96% seen once. Specimen: naive CD8+ T cells sorted from blood. These receptors all come from a woman aged 25 to 39 in good health. Each CDR3 is given with its conserved first and last residue.

V,CDR3
TRBV2,CASSEGDHLDNSYEQYF
TRBV29-1,CSVVDSVAGPEQYF
TRBV2,CASTGAEETQYF
TRBV13,CASSSTGFYGYTF
TRBV2,CASRELAGVFNEQFF
TRBV7-6,CASSLWGETRNEQFF
TRBV6-5,CASSAEDRIYTEAFF
TRBV27,CAGGRNNQPQHF
TRBV11-3,CASKSTAGHEQYF
TRBV5-6,CASSASSYEQYF
TRBV5-1,CASSLGRGMDTEAFF
TRBV4-1,CASSHAPGTGDYEQYF